These 7 T cell receptor beta chains were sequenced from one sample in a study of T cell repertoires in ileal Crohn's disease. Here immunoSEQ multiplex PCR was the method, and the copy in TCRdb shows in-frame clones only, minus some. The sample has about 5,600 clones, around 85% seen once; the top ten hold 9.7%. The material sequenced was ileal tissue. The receptors were gathered from an adult with Crohn's disease.

The rearrangement links TRBV6-4 to TRBJ2-5; 10 bases are shared with TRBD2. There are 14 residues in the CDR3. The J segment lost 1 base and the V segment lost 5 bases, leaving 1 base of the junction unmatched. In germline, CDR1 is MRHNA, CDR2 SNTAGT. The CDR3, as DNA: TGTGCCAGCAGTCCTAGCGGGGGCCAAGAGACCCAGTACTTC. It translates to CASSPSGGQETQYF.

V gene TRBV11-2 combines with J gene TRBJ2-5; 7 positions agree with TRBD2. Germline V gene data show CDR1 as SGHAT and CDR2 as FQNNGV. Unmatched junction bases numbered 10, after V lost 5 bases and J lost 1 base. The CDR3 runs to 16 residues. The CDR3 sequence is CASSPLGRGTQETQYF. For the CDR3, the DNA is TGTGCCAGCAGCCCCCTTGGGCGGGGGACCCAAGAGACCCAGTACTTC. The full variable domain, rest sourced from reference TRBV11-2 and TRBJ2-5, is EAGVAQSPRYKIIEKRQSVAFWCNPISGHATLYWYQQILGQGPKLLIQFQNNGVVDDSQLPKDRFSAERLKGVDSTLKIQPAKLEDSAVYLCASSPLGRGTQETQYFGPGTRLLVL.

The genes are TRBV7-9 and TRBJ2-2; the D is unclear. The length of the CDR3 is 15 residues. The V gene's germline CDR1 is SEHNR and CDR2 FQNEAQ (reference sequence). V lost 5 bases and J lost 3, with 13 bases in between. CDR3 residues: CASSTLYLDTGELFF. The DNA for the CDR3 is TGTGCCAGCAGCACGCTATACTTGGACACCGGGGAGCTGTTTTTT.

The chain couples TRBV4-2 to TRBJ1-5; TRBD1 agrees at 9 bases. The CDR3 has 16 amino acids. The V and J ends lost 0 bases and 4 bases, in that order; junction bases with no gene match: 4. Germline CDR1 and CDR2: LGHNA and YNFKEQ. The CDR3, as DNA: TGTGCCAGCAGCCAAGATCACGGGACAGGGAATCAGCCCCAGCATTTT. Translating it yields CASSQDHGTGNQPQHF.

The V and J genes are TRBV6-5 and TRBJ1-1, with TRBD1 matching over 8 bases. The CDR3 is 14 residues long. From germline, CDR1 is MNHEY and CDR2 SVGAGI. V lost 6 bases and J lost 2; bases outside the gene matches: 5. Here the CDR3 DNA reads TGTGCCAGCAGACGGACAGGGCTAAACACTGAAGCTTTCTTT. Its protein product is CASRRTGLNTEAFF.

CDR3 in DNA: TGTGCCAGCCAAAAAGATCAGGGGGCGCTGGCTGAAGCTTTCTTT. Translation gives CASQKDQGALAEAFF. The chain is built from TRBV18 and TRBJ1-1; 8 nucleotides align to TRBD1. Germline V gene data show CDR1 as KGHSH and CDR2 as LQKENI. The CDR3 length is 15 residues. J gave up 6 bases and V 8 bases, and 14 bases lay outside the gene matches.

This rearrangement joins TRBV6-6 to TRBJ2-2, with a tentative D call TRBD1 (5 bases). Trimming pared 0 bases from V and 4 bases from J, leaving 9 bases between. CDR1 MNHNY and CDR2 SVGAGI come from the germline V gene (reference sequence). The CDR3 contains 15 residues. This chain's CDR3 is CASSYSRVRTGELFF. CDR3 in DNA: TGTGCCAGCAGTTACTCCAGGGTTCGCACCGGGGAGCTGTTTTTT.